This is a list of T cell receptor beta chains from one sample in a study of blood T cell repertoires in COVID-19. Here immunoSEQ multiplex PCR was the method, and the copy in TCRdb shows in-frame clones only, minus some. The sample shows around 20,000 clones, 65% to 90% of them seen only once. The specimen was peripheral blood. The receptor source for this set is a man older than 75 with acute or convalescent COVID-19. The conserved cysteine and the conserved F or W are not part of the CDR3 here.

j_gene: TRBJ2-3; v_gene: TRBV5-1; CDR3aa: ASSFRGGQDTQY
j_gene: TRBJ1-6; v_gene: TRBV28; CDR3aa: ASTPVQGAWLLRPPLH
j_gene: TRBJ1-4; v_gene: TRBV6-1; CDR3aa: ASSEAAGRTNEKLF
j_gene: TRBJ2-7; v_gene: TRBV12-5; CDR3aa: ATTPTFGTGVQCPYEQY
j_gene: TRBJ1-1; v_gene: TRBV24-1; CDR3aa: ATRGALNTEAF
j_gene: TRBJ1-3; v_gene: TRBV12-3/TRBV12-4; CDR3aa: ASSFSGSDTIY
j_gene: TRBJ1-4; v_gene: TRBV7-8; CDR3aa: ASSPRRDRAYEKLF
j_gene: TRBJ2-7; v_gene: TRBV7-2; CDR3aa: ASSSIRDRSYEQY
j_gene: TRBJ2-1; v_gene: TRBV11-2; CDR3aa: ASSPRRGANEQF
j_gene: TRBJ1-4; v_gene: TRBV19; CDR3aa: ASSDHRGSTNEKLF
j_gene: TRBJ1-1; v_gene: TRBV28; CDR3aa: ASSFDRARTEAF
j_gene: TRBJ1-1; v_gene: TRBV7-8; CDR3aa: ASSVLTRETEAF
j_gene: TRBJ1-1; v_gene: TRBV4-3; CDR3aa: ASSQDNRGRSEAF
j_gene: TRBJ1-6; v_gene: TRBV12-3/TRBV12-4; CDR3aa: ASSLTDNSPLH
j_gene: TRBJ1-3; v_gene: TRBV5-4; CDR3aa: ASSQQTGLSSGNTIY
j_gene: TRBJ2-1; v_gene: TRBV19; CDR3aa: ASTERGLGLQF
j_gene: TRBJ1-6; v_gene: TRBV7-3; CDR3aa: ASSLMGSGQPGQGLH
j_gene: TRBJ1-2; v_gene: TRBV6-5; CDR3aa: ASSYGGGVRADGYT
j_gene: TRBJ2-5; v_gene: TRBV24-1; CDR3aa: ATSDPGTGLQETQY
j_gene: TRBJ1-5; v_gene: TRBV4-1; CDR3aa: ASSRRTGWDQPQH
j_gene: TRBJ2-5; v_gene: TRBV10-3; CDR3aa: AIKKTGEETQY
j_gene: TRBJ1-1; v_gene: TRBV6-2/TRBV6-3; CDR3aa: ASSFAGQGATEAF
j_gene: TRBJ1-2; v_gene: TRBV3-1/TRBV3-2; CDR3aa: ASSQVGAGVNYGYT
j_gene: TRBJ1-5; v_gene: TRBV21-1; CDR3aa: ASSKGRGNQPQH
j_gene: TRBJ1-5; v_gene: TRBV7-2; CDR3aa: ASSLAGGPNQPQH
j_gene: TRBJ2-1; v_gene: TRBV7-2; CDR3aa: ASSSEGGHEQF
j_gene: TRBJ2-2; v_gene: TRBV5-1; CDR3aa: ASSIRGYDGELF
j_gene: TRBJ2-1; v_gene: TRBV6-5; CDR3aa: ASSFSRGNEQF
j_gene: TRBJ2-1; v_gene: TRBV18; CDR3aa: ASSPAQGSYNEQF
j_gene: TRBJ1-6; v_gene: TRBV27; CDR3aa: ASSLMTGVRLSPLH
j_gene: TRBJ2-5; v_gene: TRBV4-3; CDR3aa: ASSQVAYSGETQY
j_gene: TRBJ1-1; v_gene: TRBV19; CDR3aa: ASSPRQGWAPDTEAF
j_gene: TRBJ2-2; v_gene: TRBV18; CDR3aa: ASSPGQTTGELF
j_gene: TRBJ2-3; v_gene: TRBV7-6; CDR3aa: ASSLGTATDTQY
j_gene: TRBJ2-7; v_gene: TRBV18; CDR3aa: ASSPSLGGEQY
j_gene: TRBJ2-5; v_gene: TRBV11-2; CDR3aa: ASSLSTGSIGETQY
j_gene: TRBJ1-2; v_gene: TRBV7-9; CDR3aa: ASSLVTGIFGYT
j_gene: TRBJ1-5; v_gene: TRBV27; CDR3aa: ASSFVSQGWPQH
j_gene: TRBJ1-3; v_gene: TRBV5-6; CDR3aa: ASSLGGSSGNTIY
j_gene: TRBJ1-4; v_gene: TRBV14; CDR3aa: ASSPLGVDVNEKLF
j_gene: TRBJ1-5; v_gene: TRBV5-8; CDR3aa: ASSPGSFNQPQH
j_gene: TRBJ2-4; v_gene: TRBV14; CDR3aa: ASSQAAGVAKNIQY
j_gene: TRBJ1-1; v_gene: TRBV15; CDR3aa: ATSGLTDYAEAF
j_gene: TRBJ1-2; v_gene: TRBV7-2; CDR3aa: ASSGSLYGYT
j_gene: TRBJ1-2; v_gene: TRBV29-1; CDR3aa: SVVSNYGYT
j_gene: TRBJ1-2; v_gene: TRBV7-2; CDR3aa: ASSYSPGTGGEGGYT
j_gene: TRBJ1-1; v_gene: TRBV7-2; CDR3aa: ASSFRIGDTEAF
j_gene: TRBJ2-2; v_gene: TRBV6-5; CDR3aa: ASKYRGWTGELF
j_gene: TRBJ1-3; v_gene: TRBV5-1; CDR3aa: ASSLRGGNTIY
j_gene: TRBJ1-4; v_gene: TRBV27; CDR3aa: ASRNRGRGANEKLF
j_gene: TRBJ2-7; v_gene: TRBV28; CDR3aa: ASSFLAGGAAVGDEQY
j_gene: TRBJ1-2; v_gene: TRBV11-1; CDR3aa: ASSLAWGSDRDSYGYT
j_gene: TRBJ2-5; v_gene: TRBV2; CDR3aa: ASIYRLQGGRETQY
j_gene: TRBJ2-3; v_gene: TRBV27; CDR3aa: ASSLGWGIGSGGPGTDTQY
j_gene: TRBJ2-2; v_gene: TRBV28; CDR3aa: ASSLGGGPGGTLELF